This TCR beta chain is from a study of shared clonotypes between healthy human individuals (dated by TCRdb to 2020 to 2022). Study-level background: A few men and a couple of women, aged 18 to 49 years, made up the cohort. To estimate repertoire size and how much clonotypes are shared between individuals, the study performed deep sequencing of blood TCR repertoires from a handful of healthy adults. For each donor, three plates each were used for CD4 naive and CD4 memory, two plates were used for CD8 naive, and one plate was used for CD8 memory. Different laboratories and diverse techniques were used to prepare libraries and sequence TCR repertoires, to increase sequencing depth and limit assay-specific biases. Each donor's leukapheresis produced roughly between about 0.9 and 9.5 billion PBMCs.

CDR3 length: 8 amino acids, cysteine to phenylalanine. Only the CDR3 portion is preserved as DNA: 24 bases, with reading frame beginning at the first base. The germline V gene encodes CDR1 SGHTA and CDR2 FQGNSA. Study-level results and caveats: Sampling was limited to blood, and TCR repertoires in tissue likely differ from TCR repertoires in blood. Clonotypes shared by all four sorted-subset donors showed higher generation probabilities than non-shared clonotypes. Rarefaction of sorted-subset datasets indicated incomplete sequencing despite the large sequencing depth. Sharing across several donors was observed for about 5% of naive CD4, about 4% of naive CD8, 2% to 2.5% of memory CD4, and over 0.3% of memory CD8 clonotypes. Because the study included a small number of donors, the genetic and exposure-history diversity represented was limited. Pairwise subsampling led to the expectation that sequencing depth would affect the degree of clonotype sharing among donors. Larger estimated clonotype richness was generally found for naive subsets than for memory subsets.

CD8 naive samples were CD45RO-negative cells positively selected for CCR7, giving a CD45RA+CCR7+ population that excluded TemRA cells. The donors were healthy, HIV-negative adults who had no recently reported acute infections or vaccinations. Every donor was a Caucasian adult living in Nashville, Tennessee, USA. After blood collection by leukapheresis, PBMCs were isolated using Ficoll-Histopaque density gradient centrifugation and then cryopreserved in the vapor phase of liquid nitrogen. Purity and quantity of every magnetically sorted T cell population were checked by analytical flow cytometry. Genomic DNA was isolated from every sorted fraction and measured by UV absorbance on a Nanodrop 2000c. About this clone: Its binding antigen is unknown. A read error may account for a junction end that differs from germline.

Using the deep immunoSEQ assay, multiplex PCR amplified TCR CDR3 regions from genomic DNA. Extracted genomic DNA from each cell subset was spread evenly across all wells of several immunoSEQ 96-well plates, with each plate serving as a replicate. For sorted subsets, each replicate PCR was loaded with 200 ng genomic DNA, equivalent to about 30,000 T cell genomes. Purified libraries were measured with a Qubit 3.0 fluorometer, size-checked on a Bioanalyzer 2100, and measured again with the KAPA Library Quantification kit. Every immunoSEQ 96-well plate was sequenced on a separate single-read 150-cycle Illumina NextSeq 550 flow cell. Per the authors' processing: The immunoSEQ output contained only junctional sequences without quality scores, so filtering could not match that applied to full-length reads. To assign V/J genes and CDR3, sequences were annotated against IMGT germline references using PyIR, a Python wrapper for IgBLAST v1.9. Reads with weak V/J assignments (E-value above 1e-6), missing CDR3, stop codons, out-of-frame junctions, or ambiguous translated residues were removed. A V3J clonotype was defined by an identical inferred V gene, J gene, and CDR3 amino acid sequence. To compute the percentage overlap between repertoires, the number of shared unique clonotypes was divided by the size of the smaller repertoire. Richness of each repertoire was evaluated using RTK rarefaction, the Chao1 estimator, and Recon v2.1 estimates of unobserved clonotypes. Generation probabilities for all TCRbeta clonotypes obtained by the gDNA method from a few donors were computed using OLGA. TCRdb holds this immuneACCESS table with in-frame rearrangements only. Some clones are missing; in checked studies, unresolved V genes explain under half, and the rest has no known cause. V, J and clone size were drawn from that table, and D and trimming were deduced from the DNA. Present in this sample are more than 2 million clones, about 95% of which were seen just once. Of the sample, approximately 1.2% is held by the ten largest clones.

This TCR was sampled from a man between 18 and 35 years old in good health. Sequenced sample: naive CD8+ T cells sorted from blood. Sample cell subset or site, as interpreted from the label and publication: CD45RA+CCR7+. The V gene is TRBV7-2 and the J gene is TRBJ2-7, with no confident D gene call. CDR3 region: CARNRNHF. The sequenced DNA is TGTGCCAGAAATAGGAACCACTTC.